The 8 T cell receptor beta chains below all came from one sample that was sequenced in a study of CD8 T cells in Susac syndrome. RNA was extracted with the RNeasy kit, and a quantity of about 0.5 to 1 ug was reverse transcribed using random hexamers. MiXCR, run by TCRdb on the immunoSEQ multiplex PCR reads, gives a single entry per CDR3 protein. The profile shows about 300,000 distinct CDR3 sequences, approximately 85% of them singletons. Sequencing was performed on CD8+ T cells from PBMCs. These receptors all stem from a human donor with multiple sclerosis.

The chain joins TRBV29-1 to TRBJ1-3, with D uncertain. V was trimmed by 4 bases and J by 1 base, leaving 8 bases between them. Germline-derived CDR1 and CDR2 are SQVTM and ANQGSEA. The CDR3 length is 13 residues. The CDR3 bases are TGCAGCGTTGGGGTTCAGTCTGGAAACACCATATATTTT. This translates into CSVGVQSGNTIYF.

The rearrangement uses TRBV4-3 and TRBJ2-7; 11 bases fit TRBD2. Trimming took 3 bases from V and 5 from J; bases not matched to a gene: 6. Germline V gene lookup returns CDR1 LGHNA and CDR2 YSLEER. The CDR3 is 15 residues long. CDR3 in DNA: TGCGCCAGCAGCCAGGCAAGACTAGCGGGAAACGAGCAGTACTTC. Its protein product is CASSQARLAGNEQYF.

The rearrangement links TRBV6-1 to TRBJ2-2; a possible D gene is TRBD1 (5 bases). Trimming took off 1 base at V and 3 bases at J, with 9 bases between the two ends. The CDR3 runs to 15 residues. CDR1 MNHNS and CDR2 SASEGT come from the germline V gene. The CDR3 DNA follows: TGTGCCAGCAGTGAAGGGGGCCGGGACACCGGGGAGCTGTTTTTT. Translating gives CASSEGGRDTGELFF.

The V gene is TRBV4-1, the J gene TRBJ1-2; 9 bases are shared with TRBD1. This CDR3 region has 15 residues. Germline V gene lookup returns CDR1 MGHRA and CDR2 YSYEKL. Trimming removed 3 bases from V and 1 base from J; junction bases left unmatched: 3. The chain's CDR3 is CASSHMDRGNYGYTF. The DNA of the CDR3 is TGCGCCAGCAGCCACATGGACAGGGGTAACTATGGCTACACCTTC.

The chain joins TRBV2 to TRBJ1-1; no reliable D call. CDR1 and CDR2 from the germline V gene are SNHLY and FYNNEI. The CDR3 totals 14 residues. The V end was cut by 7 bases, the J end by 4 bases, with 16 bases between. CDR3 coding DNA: TGTGCCAGCAATGCAAGGGCGGACGGCACTGAAGCTTTCTTT. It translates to CASNARADGTEAFF.

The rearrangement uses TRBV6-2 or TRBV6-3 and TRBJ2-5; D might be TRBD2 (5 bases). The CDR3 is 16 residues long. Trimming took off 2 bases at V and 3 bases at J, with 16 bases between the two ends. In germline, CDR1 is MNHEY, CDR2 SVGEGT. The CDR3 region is CASSYPQLVEEETQYF. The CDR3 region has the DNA TGTGCCAGCAGTTACCCACAACTAGTGGAGGAAGAGACCCAGTACTTC.

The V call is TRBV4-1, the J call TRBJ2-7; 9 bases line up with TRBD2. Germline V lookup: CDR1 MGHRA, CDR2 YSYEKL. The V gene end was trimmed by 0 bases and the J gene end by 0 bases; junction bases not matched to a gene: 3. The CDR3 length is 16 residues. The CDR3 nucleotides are TGCGCCAGCAGCCAAGAGACTAGCGGTAGCTCCTACGAGCAGTACTTC. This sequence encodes CASSQETSGSSYEQYF.

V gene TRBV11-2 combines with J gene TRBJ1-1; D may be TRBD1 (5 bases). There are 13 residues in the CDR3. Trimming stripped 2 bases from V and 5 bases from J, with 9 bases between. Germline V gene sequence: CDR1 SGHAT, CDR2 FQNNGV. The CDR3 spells CASSLQGVTEAFF. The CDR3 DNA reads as TGTGCCAGCAGCTTACAGGGTGTAACTGAAGCTTTCTTT. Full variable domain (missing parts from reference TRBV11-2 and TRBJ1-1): EAGVAQSPRYKIIEKRQSVAFWCNPISGHATLYWYQQILGQGPKLLIQFQNNGVVDDSQLPKDRFSAERLKGVDSTLKIQPAKLEDSAVYLCASSLQGVTEAFFGQGTRLTVV.